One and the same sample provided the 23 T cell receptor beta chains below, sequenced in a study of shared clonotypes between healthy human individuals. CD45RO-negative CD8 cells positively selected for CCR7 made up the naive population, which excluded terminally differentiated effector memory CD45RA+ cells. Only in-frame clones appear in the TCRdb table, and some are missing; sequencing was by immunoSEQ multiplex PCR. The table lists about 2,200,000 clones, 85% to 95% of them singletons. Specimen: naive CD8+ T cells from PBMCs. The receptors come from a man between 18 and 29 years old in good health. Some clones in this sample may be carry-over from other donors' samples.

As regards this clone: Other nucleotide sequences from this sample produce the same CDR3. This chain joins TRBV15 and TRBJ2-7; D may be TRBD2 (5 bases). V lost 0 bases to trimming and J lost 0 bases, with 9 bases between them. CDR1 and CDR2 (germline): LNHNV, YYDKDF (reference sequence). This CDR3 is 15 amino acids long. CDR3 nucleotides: TGTGCCACCAGCAGAGATGGAGGACCCTCCTACGAGCAGTACTTC. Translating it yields CATSRDGGPSYEQYF.

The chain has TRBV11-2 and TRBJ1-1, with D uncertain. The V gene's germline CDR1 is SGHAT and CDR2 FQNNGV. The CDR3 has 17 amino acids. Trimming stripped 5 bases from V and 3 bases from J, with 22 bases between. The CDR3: CASSLYSRAPGDTEAFF. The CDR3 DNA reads TGTGCCAGCAGCCTCTATTCCCGGGCCCCTGGGGACACTGAAGCTTTCTTT.

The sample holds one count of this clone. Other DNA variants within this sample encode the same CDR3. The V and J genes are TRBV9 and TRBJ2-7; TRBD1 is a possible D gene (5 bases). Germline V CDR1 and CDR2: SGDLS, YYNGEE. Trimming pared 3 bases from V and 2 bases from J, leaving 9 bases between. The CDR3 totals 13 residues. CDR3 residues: CASSGGQTYEQYF. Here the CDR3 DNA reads TGTGCCAGCAGCGGCGGACAAACCTACGAGCAGTACTTC. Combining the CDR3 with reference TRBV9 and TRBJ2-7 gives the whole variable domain DSGVTQTPKHLITATGQRVTLRCSPRSGDLSVYWYQQSLDQGLQFLIQYYNGEERAKGNILERFSAQQFPDLHSELNLSSLELGDSALYFCASSGGQTYEQYFGPGTRLTVT.

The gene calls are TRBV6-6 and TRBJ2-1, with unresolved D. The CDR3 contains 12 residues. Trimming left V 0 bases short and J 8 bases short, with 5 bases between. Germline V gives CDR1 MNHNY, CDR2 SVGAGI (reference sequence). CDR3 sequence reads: CASSYSQDEQFF. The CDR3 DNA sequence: TGTGCCAGCAGTTACTCGCAGGATGAGCAGTTCTTC.

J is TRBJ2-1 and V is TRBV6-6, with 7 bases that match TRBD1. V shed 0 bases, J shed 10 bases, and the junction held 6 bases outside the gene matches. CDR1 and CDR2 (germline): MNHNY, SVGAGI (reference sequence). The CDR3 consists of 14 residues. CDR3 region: CASSYSTGFEEQFF. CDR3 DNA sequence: TGTGCCAGCAGTTACTCGACAGGGTTCGAGGAGCAGTTCTTC.

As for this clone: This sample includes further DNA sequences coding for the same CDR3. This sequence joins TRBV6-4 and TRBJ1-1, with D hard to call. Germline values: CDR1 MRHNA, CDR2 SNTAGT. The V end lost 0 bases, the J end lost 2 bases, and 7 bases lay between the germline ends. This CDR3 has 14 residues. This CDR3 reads CASSDSRLNTEAFF. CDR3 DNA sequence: TGTGCCAGCAGTGACTCTAGGCTTAACACTGAAGCTTTCTTT.

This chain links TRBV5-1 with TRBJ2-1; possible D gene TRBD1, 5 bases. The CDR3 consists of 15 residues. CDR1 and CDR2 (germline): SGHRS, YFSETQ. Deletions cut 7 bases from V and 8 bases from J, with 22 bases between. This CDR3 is CASAFGAEQAYEQFF. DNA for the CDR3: TGCGCCAGCGCCTTTGGGGCAGAGCAAGCGTATGAGCAGTTCTTC.

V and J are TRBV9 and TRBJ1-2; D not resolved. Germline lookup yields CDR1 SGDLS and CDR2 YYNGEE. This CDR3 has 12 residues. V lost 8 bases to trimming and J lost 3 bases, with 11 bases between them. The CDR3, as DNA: TGTGCCAGTTATGACGGTGACTATGGCTACACCTTC. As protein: CASYDGDYGYTF. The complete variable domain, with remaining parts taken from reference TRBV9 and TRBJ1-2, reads DSGVTQTPKHLITATGQRVTLRCSPRSGDLSVYWYQQSLDQGLQFLIQYYNGEERAKGNILERFSAQQFPDLHSELNLSSLELGDSALYFCASYDGDYGYTFGSGTRLTVV.

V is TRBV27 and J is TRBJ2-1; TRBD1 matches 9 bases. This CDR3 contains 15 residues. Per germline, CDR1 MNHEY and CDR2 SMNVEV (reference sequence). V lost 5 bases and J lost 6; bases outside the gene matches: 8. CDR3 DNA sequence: TGTGCCAGCAGTCCTACAGGGGGCATGGGCAATGAGCAGTTCTTC. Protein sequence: CASSPTGGMGNEQFF.

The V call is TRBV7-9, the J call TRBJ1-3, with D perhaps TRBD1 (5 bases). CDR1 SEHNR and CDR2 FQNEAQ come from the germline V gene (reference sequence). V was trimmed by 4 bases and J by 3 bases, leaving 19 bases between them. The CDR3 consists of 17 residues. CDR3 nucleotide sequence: TGTGCCAGCAGCTCCCCTGTTCTACGGGGACTTGGAAACACCATATATTTT. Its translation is CASSSPVLRGLGNTIYF.

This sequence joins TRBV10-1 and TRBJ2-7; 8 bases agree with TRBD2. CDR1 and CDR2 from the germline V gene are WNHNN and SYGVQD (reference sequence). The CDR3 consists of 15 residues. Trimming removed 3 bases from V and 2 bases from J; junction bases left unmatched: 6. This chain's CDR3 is CASSDSSGAPYEQYF. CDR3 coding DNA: TGCGCCAGCAGTGATAGTAGCGGGGCACCCTACGAGCAGTACTTC.

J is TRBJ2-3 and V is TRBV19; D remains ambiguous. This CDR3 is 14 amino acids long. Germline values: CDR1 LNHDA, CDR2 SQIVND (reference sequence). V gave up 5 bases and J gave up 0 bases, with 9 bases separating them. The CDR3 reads CASSLRASTDTQYF. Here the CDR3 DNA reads TGTGCCAGTAGTTTAAGGGCAAGCACAGATACGCAGTATTTT. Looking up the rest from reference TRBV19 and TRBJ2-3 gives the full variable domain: DGGITQSPKYLFRKEGQNVTLSCEQNLNHDAMYWYRQDPGQGLRLIYYSQIVNDFQKGDIAEGYSVSREKKESFPLTVTSAQKNPTAFYLCASSLRASTDTQYFGPGTRLTVL.

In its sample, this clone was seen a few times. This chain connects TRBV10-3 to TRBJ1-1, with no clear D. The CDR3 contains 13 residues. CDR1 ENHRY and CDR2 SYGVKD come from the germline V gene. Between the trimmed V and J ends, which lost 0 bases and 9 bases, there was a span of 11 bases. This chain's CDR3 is CAISESSEGKAFF. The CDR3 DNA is TGTGCCATCAGTGAGTCCAGTGAGGGCAAAGCTTTCTTT.

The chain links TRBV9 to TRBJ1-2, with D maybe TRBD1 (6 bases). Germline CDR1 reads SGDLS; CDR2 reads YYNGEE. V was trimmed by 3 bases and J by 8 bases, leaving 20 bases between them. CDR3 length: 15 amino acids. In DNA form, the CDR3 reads TGTGCCAGCAGCGCTCCTCGGGGGACATATGGGGGCTACACCTTC. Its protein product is CASSAPRGTYGGYTF.

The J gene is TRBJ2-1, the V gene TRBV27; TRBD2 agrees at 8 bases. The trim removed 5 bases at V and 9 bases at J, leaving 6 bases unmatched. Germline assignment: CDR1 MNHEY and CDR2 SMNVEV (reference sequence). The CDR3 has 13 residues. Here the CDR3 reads CASSGTRLFEQFF. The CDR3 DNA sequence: TGTGCCAGCAGTGGGACTAGACTCTTTGAGCAGTTCTTC.

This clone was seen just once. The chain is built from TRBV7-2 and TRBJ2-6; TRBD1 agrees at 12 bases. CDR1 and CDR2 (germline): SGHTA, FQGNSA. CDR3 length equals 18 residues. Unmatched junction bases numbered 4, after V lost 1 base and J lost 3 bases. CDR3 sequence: CASSLEGQGAFGANVLTF. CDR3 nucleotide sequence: TGTGCCAGCAGCTTAGAGGGACAGGGGGCCTTTGGGGCCAACGTCCTGACTTTC.

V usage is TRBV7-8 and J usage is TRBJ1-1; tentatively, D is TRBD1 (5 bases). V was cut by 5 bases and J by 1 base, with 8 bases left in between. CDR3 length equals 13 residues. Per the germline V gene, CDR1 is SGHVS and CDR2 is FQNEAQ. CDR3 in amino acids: CASSTRGNTEAFF. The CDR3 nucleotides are TGTGCCAGCAGCACTAGGGGGAACACTGAAGCTTTCTTT.

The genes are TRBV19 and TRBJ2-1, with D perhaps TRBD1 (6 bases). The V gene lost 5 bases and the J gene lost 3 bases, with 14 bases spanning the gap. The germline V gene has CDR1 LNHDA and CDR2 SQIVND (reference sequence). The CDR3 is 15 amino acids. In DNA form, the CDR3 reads TGTGCCAGTAGTCACTTCCTAGGGGGCTACAATGAGCAGTTCTTC. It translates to CASSHFLGGYNEQFF.

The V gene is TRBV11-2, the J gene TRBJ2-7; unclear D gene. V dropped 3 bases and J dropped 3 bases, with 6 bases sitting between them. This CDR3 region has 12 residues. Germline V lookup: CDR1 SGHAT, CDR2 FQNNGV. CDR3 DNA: TGTGCCAGCAGCTTCAGTCGCTACGAGCAGTACTTC. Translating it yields CASSFSRYEQYF.

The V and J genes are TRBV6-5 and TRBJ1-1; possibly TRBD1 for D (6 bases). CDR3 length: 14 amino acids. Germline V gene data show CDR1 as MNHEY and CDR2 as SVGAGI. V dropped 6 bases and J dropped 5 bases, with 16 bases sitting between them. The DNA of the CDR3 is TGTGCCAGCAGCCACGTTACAGGGAGGACTGAAGCTTTCTTT. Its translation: CASSHVTGRTEAFF.

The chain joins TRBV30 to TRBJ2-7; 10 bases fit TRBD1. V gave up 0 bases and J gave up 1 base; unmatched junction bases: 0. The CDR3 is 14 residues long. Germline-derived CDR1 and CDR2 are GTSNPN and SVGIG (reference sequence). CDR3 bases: TGTGCCTGGAGTGTGGGACAGGGGTCCTACGAGCAGTACTTC. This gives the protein CAWSVGQGSYEQYF.

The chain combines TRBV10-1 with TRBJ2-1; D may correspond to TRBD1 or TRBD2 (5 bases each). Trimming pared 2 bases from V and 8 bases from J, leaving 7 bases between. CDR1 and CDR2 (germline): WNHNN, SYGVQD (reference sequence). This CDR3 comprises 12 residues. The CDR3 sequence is CASSEKGHEQFF. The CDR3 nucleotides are TGCGCCAGCAGTGAGAAGGGACATGAGCAGTTCTTC.

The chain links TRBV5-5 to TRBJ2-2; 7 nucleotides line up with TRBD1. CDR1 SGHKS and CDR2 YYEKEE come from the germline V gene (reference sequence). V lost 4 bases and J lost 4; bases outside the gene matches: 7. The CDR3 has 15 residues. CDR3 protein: CASSLWAGGTGELFF. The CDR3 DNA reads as TGTGCCAGCAGCCTGTGGGCAGGGGGCACCGGGGAGCTGTTTTTT.